The 15 T cell receptor beta chains listed next were all sequenced from one sample in a study of metastatic and nonmetastatic thyroid tumors. TCRdb re-processed the PCR reads through MiXCR. The sample shows about 19,000 clones, around a sixth of them seen only once. No patient had received any treatment before thyroid surgery. What was sequenced was blood. Receptor source: a male donor with papillary thyroid cancer or a benign thyroid nodule (not recorded which). Some clones in this sample may be carry-over from other donors' samples.

This clone was seen ten or more times. J is TRBJ2-2 and V is TRBV6-2 or TRBV6-3, with D perhaps TRBD2 (5 bases). From germline, CDR1 is MNHEY and CDR2 SVGEGT. The V and J ends lost 2 bases and 5 bases respectively, with 6 bases between them. The length of the CDR3 is 13 residues. As DNA, the CDR3 is TGTGCCAGCAGTTACAGGGAGACCGGGGAGCTGTTTTTT. Translating it yields CASSYRETGELFF.

In this sample, this clone turned up many times. The chain employs TRBV6-5 and TRBJ1-2; 10 bases line up with TRBD1. Looked up from germline, CDR1 is MNHEY and CDR2 is SVGAGI. V lost 1 base and J lost 8; bases outside the gene matches: 4. The CDR3 consists of 14 residues. CDR3: CASSYLDRGLGYTF. CDR3 in DNA: TGTGCCAGCAGTTACTTAGACAGGGGGCTAGGCTACACCTTC.

This clone was seen repeatedly, ten times or more. CDR3 loop: CASSLGLAGGPGELFF. CDR3 in DNA: TGCGCCAGCAGCTTGGGGCTAGCGGGAGGACCCGGGGAGCTGTTTTTT. V usage is TRBV5-1 and J usage is TRBJ2-2, with 11 bases matching TRBD2. The CDR3 consists of 16 residues. J lost 6 bases, V lost 0 bases, and 4 bases had no gene match. Germline V CDR1 and CDR2: SGHRS, YFSETQ. The full variable domain, its missing parts supplied by reference TRBV5-1 and TRBJ2-2, is KAGVTQTPRYLIKTRGQQVTLSCSPISGHRSVSWYQQTPGQGLQFLFEYFSETQRNKGNFPGRFSGRQFSNSRSEMNVSTLELGDSALYLCASSLGLAGGPGELFFGEGSRLTVL.

This clone has ten or more counts. At one boundary the junction diverges from the germline segment, which might be a read error. V usage is TRBV4-3 and J usage is TRBJ1-4, with a possible D match to TRBD1 (6 bases). CDR1 LGHNA and CDR2 YSLEER come from the germline V gene. This CDR3 contains 16 residues. CDR3: CANSQVDLWGAEKLFF. In DNA, the CDR3 is TGCGCCAACAGCCAAGTTGATCTTTGGGGGGCTGAAAAACTGTTTTTT.

In the case of this clone: This may come from a read error, since a much larger clone is one base off. The sample contains more than one DNA sequence encoding this CDR3. The chain links TRBV20-1 to TRBJ2-1; TRBD1 is a possible D gene (6 bases). The CDR3 contains 13 residues. Between the trimmed V and J ends, which lost 3 bases and 3 bases, there was a span of 9 bases. Germline CDR1 reads DFQATT; CDR2 reads SNEGSKA (reference sequence). The CDR3 DNA is TGCAGTGCTAGCCAGGGGCTCTACAATGAGCAGTTCTTC. Residues: CSASQGLYNEQFF.

The rearrangement joins TRBV5-1 to TRBJ2-1, with 13 bases matching TRBD2. This CDR3 comprises 16 residues. J was trimmed by 7 bases and V by 2 bases; bases with no gene match: 6. Germline V CDR1 and CDR2: SGHRS, YFSETQ. CDR3 nucleotides: TGCGCCAGCAGCTTAACCGGGACTAGCGGGAATAATGAGCAGTTCTTC. This translates into CASSLTGTSGNNEQFF.

This clone was seen ten or more times. The rearrangement joins TRBV3-1 to TRBJ2-1; D is ambiguous. The CDR3 runs 15 residues. Germline V gene data show CDR1 as LGHDT and CDR2 as YNNKEL (reference sequence). Trimming took 3 bases from V and 5 from J, leaving 14 bases between them. The CDR3 here is CASSHSVTRDNEQFF. The CDR3 nucleotides read TGTGCCAGCAGCCATTCCGTAACAAGAGACAATGAGCAGTTCTTC.

There are many counts of this clone. The chain uses TRBV6-1 and TRBJ2-3, with D possibly called TRBD1 or TRBD2 (6 bases each). Germline-derived CDR1 and CDR2 are MNHNS and SASEGT. V lost 7 bases to trimming and J lost 9 bases, with 17 bases between them. The CDR3 is 13 residues long. This CDR3 reads CASTNRGLWTQYF. The CDR3 nucleotides are TGTGCCAGCACCAACCGGGGGCTGTGGACGCAGTATTTT.

This clone was recorded at least ten times. V usage is TRBV14 and J usage is TRBJ1-2, with unresolved D. Per the germline V gene, CDR1 is SGHDN and CDR2 is FVKESK. V was clipped by 4 bases and J by 7 bases, with 13 bases between them. The CDR3 has 13 amino acids. CDR3 protein: CASSLGSGSGYTF. In nucleotides, the CDR3 is TGTGCCAGCAGCCTCGGGTCGGGAAGTGGCTACACCTTC.

Concerning this clone: This may stem from a read error, because a much larger clone lies one nucleotide away. This specimen includes other DNA sequences encoding the same CDR3. The chain has TRBV7-3 and TRBJ2-1; D may be TRBD1 or TRBD2 (5 bases each). The CDR3 runs to 13 residues. CDR1 SGHTA and CDR2 FQGTGA come from the germline V gene. V was trimmed by 0 bases and J by 10 bases, leaving 10 bases between them. As DNA, the CDR3 is TGTGCCAGCAGCTTAACGGGACGACAAGAGCAGTTCTTC. It codes for CASSLTGRQEQFF.

Relative to its sample, this clone is medium-sized. One junction end disagrees with the germline gene, perhaps due to a read error. The rearrangement joins TRBV4-1 to TRBJ2-1; 7 bases fit TRBD2. The CDR3 runs to 13 residues. Germline CDR1 is MGHRA and CDR2 is YSYEKL. This CDR3 is CASSQVLVGGRLF. The DNA of the CDR3 is TGCGCCAGCAGCCAAGTCTTGGTGGGAGGGAGGCTCTTC.

At least ten counts were recorded for this clone. V and J are TRBV24-1 and TRBJ2-3, with 7 bases identical to TRBD2. The CDR3 length is 16 residues. CDR1 is KGHDR, CDR2 SFDVKD, per germline. The V segment lost 4 bases and the J segment 0 bases; nucleotides outside the gene matches: 6. The CDR3 DNA sequence: TGTGCCACCAGTGACCCCGGGACTACTAGCACAGATACGCAGTATTTT. Amino acids: CATSDPGTTSTDTQYF.

The table lists this clone with many counts. V is TRBV24-1 and J is TRBJ2-3, with D unresolved. The CDR3 runs 13 residues. Between the trimmed V and J ends, which lost 8 bases and 0 bases, there was a span of 8 bases. From germline, CDR1 is KGHDR and CDR2 SFDVKD. The CDR3 nucleotides are TGTGCCACCAAAGCTGCTAGCACAGATACGCAGTATTTT. This translates into CATKAASTDTQYF.

This clone has at least ten counts. The chain employs TRBV19 and TRBJ2-1; 13 bases match TRBD2. The J segment lost 8 bases and the V segment lost 4 bases, leaving 8 bases of the junction unmatched. This CDR3 comprises 16 residues. CDR1 and CDR2 from the germline V gene are LNHDA and SQIVND (reference sequence). The CDR3 DNA reads as TGTGCCAGTAGTACGTCACTAGCGGGAGGGGTAGATGAGCAGTTCTTC. Protein sequence: CASSTSLAGGVDEQFF.

The rearrangement links TRBV19 to TRBJ2-2; D possibly corresponds to TRBD1 (6 bases). This CDR3 is built from 18 residues. CDR1 and CDR2 from the germline V gene are LNHDA and SQIVND (reference sequence). The germline V and J ends were trimmed by 3 bases and 3 bases, with 20 bases remaining between them. The chain's CDR3 is CASSIIGGRDGDTGELFF. The DNA for the CDR3 is TGTGCCAGTAGTATCATAGGGGGACGAGATGGGGACACCGGGGAGCTGTTTTTT. Full variable domain (missing parts from reference TRBV19 and TRBJ2-2): DGGITQSPKYLFRKEGQNVTLSCEQNLNHDAMYWYRQDPGQGLRLIYYSQIVNDFQKGDIAEGYSVSREKKESFPLTVTSAQKNPTAFYLCASSIIGGRDGDTGELFFGEGSRLTVL.